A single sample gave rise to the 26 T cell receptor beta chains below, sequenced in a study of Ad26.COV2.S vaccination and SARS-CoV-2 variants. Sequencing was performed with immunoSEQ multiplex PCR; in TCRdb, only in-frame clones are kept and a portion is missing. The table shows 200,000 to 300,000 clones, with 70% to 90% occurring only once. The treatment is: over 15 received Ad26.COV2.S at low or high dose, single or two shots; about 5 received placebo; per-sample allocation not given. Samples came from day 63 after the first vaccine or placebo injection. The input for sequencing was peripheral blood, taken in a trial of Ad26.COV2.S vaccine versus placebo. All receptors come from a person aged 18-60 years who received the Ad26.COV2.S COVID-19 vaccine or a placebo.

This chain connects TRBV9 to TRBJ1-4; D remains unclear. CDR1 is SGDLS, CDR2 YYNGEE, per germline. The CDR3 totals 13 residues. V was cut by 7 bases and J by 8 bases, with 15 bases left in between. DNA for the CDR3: TGTGCCAGCTCACTCGGCCCAAGGGAAAAACTGTTTTTT. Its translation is CASSLGPREKLFF.

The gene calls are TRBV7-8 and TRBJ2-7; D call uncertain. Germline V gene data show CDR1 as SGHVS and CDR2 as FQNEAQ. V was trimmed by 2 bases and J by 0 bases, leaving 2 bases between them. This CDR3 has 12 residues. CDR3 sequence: CASSLFSYEQYF. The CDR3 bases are TGTGCCAGCAGCTTATTCTCCTACGAGCAGTACTTC.

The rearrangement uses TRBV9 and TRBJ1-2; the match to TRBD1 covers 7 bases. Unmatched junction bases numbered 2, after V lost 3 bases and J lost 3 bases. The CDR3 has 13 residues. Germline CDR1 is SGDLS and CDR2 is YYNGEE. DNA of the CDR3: TGTGCCAGCAGCGCCGACAGGGACTATGGCTACACCTTC. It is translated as CASSADRDYGYTF.

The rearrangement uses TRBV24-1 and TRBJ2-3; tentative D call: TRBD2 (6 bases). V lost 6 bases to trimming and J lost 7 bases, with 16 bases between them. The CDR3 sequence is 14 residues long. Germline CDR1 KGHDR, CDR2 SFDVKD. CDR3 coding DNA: TGTGCCACCAGTTCCCCGGAGGGCCTAAATACGCAGTATTTT. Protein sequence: CATSSPEGLNTQYF.

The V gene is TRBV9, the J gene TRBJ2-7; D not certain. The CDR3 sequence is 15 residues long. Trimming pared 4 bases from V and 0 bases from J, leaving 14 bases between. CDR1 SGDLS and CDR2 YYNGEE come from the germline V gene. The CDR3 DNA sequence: TGTGCCAGCAGCCCTAGAGACTGGAGCTCCTACGAGCAGTACTTC. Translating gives CASSPRDWSSYEQYF.

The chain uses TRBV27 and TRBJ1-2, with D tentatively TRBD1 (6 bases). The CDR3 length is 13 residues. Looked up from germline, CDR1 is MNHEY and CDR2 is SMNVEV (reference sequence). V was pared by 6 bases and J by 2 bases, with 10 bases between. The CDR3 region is CASRTQGNYGYTF. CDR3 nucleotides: TGTGCCAGCAGGACCCAGGGGAACTATGGCTACACCTTC.

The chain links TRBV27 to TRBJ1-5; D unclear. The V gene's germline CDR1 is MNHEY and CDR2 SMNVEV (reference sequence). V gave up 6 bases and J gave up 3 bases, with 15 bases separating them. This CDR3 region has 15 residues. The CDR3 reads CASSFTVGINQPQHF. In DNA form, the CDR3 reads TGTGCCAGCAGCTTTACGGTGGGGATCAATCAGCCCCAGCATTTT.

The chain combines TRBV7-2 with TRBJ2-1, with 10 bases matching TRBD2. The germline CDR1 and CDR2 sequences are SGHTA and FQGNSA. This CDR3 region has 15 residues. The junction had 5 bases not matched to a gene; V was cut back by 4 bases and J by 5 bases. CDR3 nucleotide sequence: TGTGCCAGCAGCTCTCTAGCGGGAGCCCACAATGAGCAGTTCTTC. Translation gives CASSSLAGAHNEQFF.

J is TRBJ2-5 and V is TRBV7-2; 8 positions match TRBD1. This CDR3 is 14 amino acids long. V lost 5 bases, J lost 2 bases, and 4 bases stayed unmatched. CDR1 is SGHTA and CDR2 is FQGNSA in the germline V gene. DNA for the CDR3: TGTGCCAGCAGCATCGACAGGGGACAAGAGACCCAGTACTTC. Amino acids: CASSIDRGQETQYF. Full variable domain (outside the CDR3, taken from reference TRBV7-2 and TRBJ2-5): GAGVSQSPSNKVTEKGKDVELRCDPISGHTALYWYRQSLGQGLEFLIYFQGNSAPDKSGLPSDRFSAERTGGSVSTLTIQRTQQEDSAVYLCASSIDRGQETQYFGPGTRLLVL.

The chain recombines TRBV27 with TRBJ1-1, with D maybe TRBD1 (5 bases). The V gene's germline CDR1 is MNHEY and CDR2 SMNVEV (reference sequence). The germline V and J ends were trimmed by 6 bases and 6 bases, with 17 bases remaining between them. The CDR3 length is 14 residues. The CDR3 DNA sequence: TGTGCCAGCAGCCTAGGGACTTTTGGGGCTGAAGCTTTCTTT. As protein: CASSLGTFGAEAFF.

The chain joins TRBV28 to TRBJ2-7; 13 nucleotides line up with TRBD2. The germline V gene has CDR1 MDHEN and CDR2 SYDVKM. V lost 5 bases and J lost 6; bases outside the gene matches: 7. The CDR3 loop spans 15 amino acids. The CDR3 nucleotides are TGTGCCAGCAGTGGAGGACTAGCGGGAGTGGGCGAGCAGTACTTC. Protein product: CASSGGLAGVGEQYF.

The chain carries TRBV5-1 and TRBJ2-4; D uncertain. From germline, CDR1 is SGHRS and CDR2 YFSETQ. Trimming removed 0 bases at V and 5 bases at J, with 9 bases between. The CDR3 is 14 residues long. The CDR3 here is CASSLESLENIQYF. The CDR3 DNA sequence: TGCGCCAGCAGCTTGGAGTCGTTGGAAAACATTCAGTACTTC. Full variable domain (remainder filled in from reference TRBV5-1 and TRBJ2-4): KAGVTQTPRYLIKTRGQQVTLSCSPISGHRSVSWYQQTPGQGLQFLFEYFSETQRNKGNFPGRFSGRQFSNSRSEMNVSTLELGDSALYLCASSLESLENIQYFGAGTRLSVL.

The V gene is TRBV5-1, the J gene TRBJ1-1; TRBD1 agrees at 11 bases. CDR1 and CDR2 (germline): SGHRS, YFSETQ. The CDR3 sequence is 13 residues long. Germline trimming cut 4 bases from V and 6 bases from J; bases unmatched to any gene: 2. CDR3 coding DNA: TGCGCCAGCAGCATGGGACAGGGGGCTGAAGCTTTCTTT. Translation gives CASSMGQGAEAFF.

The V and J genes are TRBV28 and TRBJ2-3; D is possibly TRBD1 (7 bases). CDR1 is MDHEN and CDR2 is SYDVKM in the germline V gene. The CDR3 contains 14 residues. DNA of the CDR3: TGTGCACTAGCTCGGCAGGGGGAGACAGATACGCAGTATTTT. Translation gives CALARQGETDTQYF.

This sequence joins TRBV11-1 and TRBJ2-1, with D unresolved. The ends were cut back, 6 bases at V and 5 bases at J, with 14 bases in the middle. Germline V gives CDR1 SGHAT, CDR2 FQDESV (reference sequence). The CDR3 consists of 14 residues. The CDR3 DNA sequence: TGTGCCAGCAGGCCTGGGTGGTGGAACAATGAGCAGTTCTTC. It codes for CASRPGWWNNEQFF.

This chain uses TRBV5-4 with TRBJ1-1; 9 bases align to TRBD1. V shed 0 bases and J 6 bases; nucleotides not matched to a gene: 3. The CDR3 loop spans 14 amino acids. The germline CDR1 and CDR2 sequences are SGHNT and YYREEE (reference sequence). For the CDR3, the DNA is TGTGCCAGCAGCTTGGACAGGGGGCTCGCTGAAGCTTTCTTT. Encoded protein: CASSLDRGLAEAFF.

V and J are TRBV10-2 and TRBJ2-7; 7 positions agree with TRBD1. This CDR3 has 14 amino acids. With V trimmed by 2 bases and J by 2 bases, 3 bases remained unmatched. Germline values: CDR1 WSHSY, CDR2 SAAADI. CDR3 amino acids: CASSEGQGAYEQYF. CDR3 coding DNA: TGCGCCAGCAGTGAGGGGCAGGGGGCCTACGAGCAGTACTTC.

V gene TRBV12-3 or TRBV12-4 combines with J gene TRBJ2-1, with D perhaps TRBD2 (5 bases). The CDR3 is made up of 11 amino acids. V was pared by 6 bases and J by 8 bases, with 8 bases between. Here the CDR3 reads CASRQRDEQFF. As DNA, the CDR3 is TGTGCCAGCAGACAGAGGGATGAGCAGTTCTTC.

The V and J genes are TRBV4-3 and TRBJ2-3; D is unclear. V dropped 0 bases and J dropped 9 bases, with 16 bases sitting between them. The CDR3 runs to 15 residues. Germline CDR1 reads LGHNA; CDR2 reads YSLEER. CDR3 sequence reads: CASSQDSPPLGTQYF. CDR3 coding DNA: TGCGCCAGCAGCCAAGATAGCCCCCCTCTAGGCACGCAGTATTTT.

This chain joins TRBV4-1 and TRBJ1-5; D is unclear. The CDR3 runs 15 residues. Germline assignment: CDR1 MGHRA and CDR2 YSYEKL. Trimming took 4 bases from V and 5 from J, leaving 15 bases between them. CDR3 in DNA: TGCGCCAGCAGCCCCCTAATACTCGGCGATCAGCCCCAGCATTTT. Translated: CASSPLILGDQPQHF.

The CDR3 loop reads CASSLGRMNTEAFF. Written as DNA, the CDR3 is TGTGCCAGCAGCTTAGGACGGATGAACACTGAAGCTTTCTTT. This chain links TRBV7-2 with TRBJ1-1; no clear D. V was clipped by 1 base and J by 0 bases, with 6 bases between them. Germline lookup yields CDR1 SGHTA and CDR2 FQGNSA. This CDR3 is built from 14 residues.

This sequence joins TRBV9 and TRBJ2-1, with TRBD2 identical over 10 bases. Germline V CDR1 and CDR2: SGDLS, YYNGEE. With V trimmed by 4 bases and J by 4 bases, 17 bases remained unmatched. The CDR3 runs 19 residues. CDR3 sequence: CASSQEWGLAGVGYNEQFF. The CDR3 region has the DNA TGTGCCAGCAGCCAGGAATGGGGGCTAGCGGGAGTGGGGTACAATGAGCAGTTCTTC. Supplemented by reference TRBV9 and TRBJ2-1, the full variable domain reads DSGVTQTPKHLITATGQRVTLRCSPRSGDLSVYWYQQSLDQGLQFLIQYYNGEERAKGNILERFSAQQFPDLHSELNLSSLELGDSALYFCASSQEWGLAGVGYNEQFFGPGTRLTVL.

CDR3 DNA sequence: TGTGCCAGCAGCGGCCGGGACGGGAGCTACGAGCAGTACTTC. Translation gives CASSGRDGSYEQYF. The chain joins TRBV13 to TRBJ2-7, with D tentatively TRBD2 (6 bases). CDR3 length: 14 residues. Per the germline V gene, CDR1 is PRHDT and CDR2 is FYEKMQ (reference sequence). V gave up 5 bases and J gave up 3 bases, with 14 bases separating them.

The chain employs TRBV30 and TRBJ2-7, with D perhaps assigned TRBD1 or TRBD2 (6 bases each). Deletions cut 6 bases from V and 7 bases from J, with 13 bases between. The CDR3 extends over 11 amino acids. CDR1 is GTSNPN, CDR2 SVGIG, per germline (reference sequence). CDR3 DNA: TGTGCCTGCAGAGGGGGGATGGAGCAGTACTTC. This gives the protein CACRGGMEQYF.

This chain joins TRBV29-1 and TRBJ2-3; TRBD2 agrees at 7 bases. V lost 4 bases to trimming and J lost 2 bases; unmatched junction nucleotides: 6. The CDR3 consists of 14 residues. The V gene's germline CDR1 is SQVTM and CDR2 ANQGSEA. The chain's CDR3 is CSVVTGGNTDTQYF. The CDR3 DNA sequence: TGCAGCGTTGTTACGGGAGGAAACACAGATACGCAGTATTTT.

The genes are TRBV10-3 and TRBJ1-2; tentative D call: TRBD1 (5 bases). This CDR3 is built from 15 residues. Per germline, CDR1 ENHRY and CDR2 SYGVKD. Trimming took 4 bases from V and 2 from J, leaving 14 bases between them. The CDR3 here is CAISVNPRGNYGYTF. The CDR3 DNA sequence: TGTGCCATCAGTGTGAATCCTCGGGGGAACTATGGCTACACCTTC.